These 2 T cell receptor beta chains came from one sample sequenced in a study of blood T cell repertoires in COVID-19. Using immunoSEQ multiplex PCR, the repertoire was profiled, and TCRdb retains in-frame clones only, with some absent. This table holds 240,000 or so clones, around 87% found once. The sequencing input was peripheral blood. The receptors come from a woman under 40 who had recovered from COVID-19.

This clone was detected only once. The chain carries TRBV2 and TRBJ2-3; 8 nucleotides agree with TRBD2. Germline lookup yields CDR1 SNHLY and CDR2 FYNNEI. This CDR3 has 14 amino acids. The junction had 7 bases not matched to a gene; V was cut back by 6 bases and J by 5 bases. The CDR3 protein is CASRPGGRRDTQYF. The CDR3 DNA sequence: TGTGCCAGCAGACCGGGGGGGCGAAGAGATACGCAGTATTTT.

The chain links TRBV2 to TRBJ1-5; D is ambiguous. CDR1 and CDR2 (germline): SNHLY, FYNNEI. The V and J ends lost 4 bases and 2 bases respectively, with 9 bases between them. This CDR3 region has 14 residues. The DNA of the CDR3 is TGTGCCAGCAGTGCCCGGCAGGGCAATCAGCCCCAGCATTTT. This encodes CASSARQGNQPQHF.